These T cell receptor beta chains were read from a single sample in a study of neurological immune-mediated disorders. TCRdb reanalysed the 5' RACE reads using MiXCR and keeps one entry per CDR3 protein. Of about 55,000 distinct CDR3 sequences listed, over 4% are singletons. The sequenced material came from PBMCs. The source is a man aged 45-65 years with multiple sclerosis. CDR3s include the opening cysteine and the closing phenylalanine or tryptophan. The order of the fields is clone size, D gene, J gene, V gene, CDR3 DNA, CDR3 protein. The D gene is left open where the match is weak. A row's size may be missing; if present it is once, few, many or a size class.

many,TRBD2,TRBJ2-7,TRBV5-1,TGCGCCAGCAGCTCGAAGAGCGGGGGGGCTTACGAGCAGTACTTC,CASSSKSGGAYEQYF
many,TRBD1,TRBJ2-6,TRBV29-1,TGCAGCGTTACCGGACAGGGGGTTAGTTCCGGGGCCAACGTCCTGACTTTC,CSVTGQGVSSGANVLTF
-,-,TRBJ2-1,TRBV7-3,TGTGCCAGCAGCTTAGAACCTGATAACAATGAGCAGTTCTTC,CASSLEPDNNEQFF
many,TRBD1,TRBJ2-7,TRBV3-1,TGTGCCAGCAGCCGACAGGGAGACGCCTACGAGCAGTACTTC,CASSRQGDAYEQYF
many,-,TRBJ2-3,TRBV20-1,TGCAGTGCCCCACTCGGGCTCAACACAGATACGCAGTATTTT,CSAPLGLNTDTQYF
-,-,TRBJ2-7,TRBV14,TGTGCCAGCAGCCCGTTTGGGGGTTCATACGAGCAGTACTTC,CASSPFGGSYEQYF
many,-,TRBJ1-4,TRBV28,TGTGCCAGCCTAACTCAGGGAACTATCGGGAAACTGTTTTTT,CASLTQGTIGKLFF
many,-,TRBJ2-6,TRBV5-1,TGCGCCAGCAGCTCAGGAGGGGCCAACGTCCTGACTTTC,CASSSGGANVLTF
many,-,TRBJ2-7,TRBV20-1,TGCAGTGCTAGAAGCTCAGGGGAGTGGGGAAAAACCTACGAGCAGTACTTC,CSARSSGEWGKTYEQYF
-,TRBD1,TRBJ2-3,TRBV24-1,TGTGCCACCAGTGACCGGACAGGGTTGGCAGATACGCAGTATTTT,CATSDRTGLADTQYF
many,-,TRBJ2-1,TRBV7-3,TGTGCCAGCAGCTTAGAACCTTTCTATGAGCAGTTCTTC,CASSLEPFYEQFF
-,TRBD1,TRBJ2-2,TRBV7-2,TGTGCCAGCAGAAAGAGAACAGGGGAGAACACCGGGGAGCTGTTTTTT,CASRKRTGENTGELFF
many,TRBD1,TRBJ2-7,TRBV9,TGTGCCAGCAGCATACGACAGGGGGGAGAGCAGTACTTC,CASSIRQGGEQYF
few,TRBD2,TRBJ2-7,TRBV28,TGTGCCAGCACGGAGAGGGGAGGGTACGAGCAGTACTTC,CASTERGGYEQYF
many,-,TRBJ2-7,TRBV5-1,TGCGCCAGCAGCTTTGCTAGTGGGATCGAGCAGTACTTC,CASSFASGIEQYF
many,-,TRBJ2-7,TRBV10-2,TGCGCCAGCAGCAGCCCCTTCTCAGGGCACGAGCAGTACTTC,CASSSPFSGHEQYF